These 10 T cell receptor beta chains share one sample of origin, sequenced in a study of T cells in Graves' hyperthyroidism and ophthalmopathy. Amplified regions were TCR beta CDR3 sequences from RNA transcripts. First-round RT-PCR targeting the TCR CDR3 was performed with the HTBI primer set. MiXCR, run by TCRdb on the multiplex PCR reads, gives a single entry per CDR3 protein. This table holds 200,000 to 250,000 distinct CDR3 sequences, roughly a sixth found once. The material sequenced was blood. Every receptor here comes from a woman in her forties or fifties with Graves' hyperthyroidism.

In its sample, this clonotype was seen a few times. This chain joins TRBV5-1 and TRBJ1-2; tentative D call: TRBD1 (6 bases). Trimming pared 3 bases from V and 4 bases from J, leaving 13 bases between. The CDR3 has 14 residues. Germline lookup yields CDR1 SGHRS and CDR2 YFSETQ. The CDR3 DNA reads as TGCGCCAGCAGCTCGGATGGGGGCAGCTATGGCTACACCTTC. Its protein product is CASSSDGGSYGYTF.

The chain uses TRBV20-1 and TRBJ1-3; D unclear. The germline V gene has CDR1 DFQATT and CDR2 SNEGSKA (reference sequence). V was pared by 5 bases and J by 0 bases, with 8 bases between. The CDR3 is made up of 13 amino acids. The CDR3 region has the DNA TGCAGTGCTGGGTCTAACTCTGGAAACACCATATATTTT. Its protein product is CSAGSNSGNTIYF.

At least ten counts were recorded for this clonotype. The CDR3 nucleotides are TGTGCCAGCACCCGGTGGTGGTTAAGTGAGGGTGAGAGTCATTTT. Translated, it gives CASTRWWLSEGESHF. The genes are TRBV28 and TRBJ1-5; D remains unclear. Germline CDR1 is MDHEN and CDR2 is SYDVKM. Trimming pared 7 bases from V and 16 bases from J, leaving 29 bases between. The CDR3 is 15 amino acids.

This clonotype has a count of ten or more. The rearrangement uses TRBV14 and TRBJ1-2; D is unresolved. Germline CDR1 and CDR2: SGHDN and FVKESK. The CDR3 is 12 amino acids. V was clipped by 5 bases and J by 1 base, with 5 bases between them. Here the CDR3 reads CASSVNNYGYTF. CDR3 DNA sequence: TGTGCCAGCAGCGTTAATAACTATGGCTACACCTTC.

This clonotype was counted ten times or more. The gene calls are TRBV19 and TRBJ1-1; no definite D call. The germline V and J ends were trimmed by 1 base and 1 base, with 13 bases remaining between them. Germline assignment: CDR1 LNHDA and CDR2 SQIVND (reference sequence). The CDR3 has 16 amino acids. This chain's CDR3 is CASSIGPTTRNTEAFF. CDR3 sequence (DNA): TGTGCCAGTAGTATAGGACCGACCACTAGGAACACTGAAGCTTTCTTT.

This clonotype came up a few times. The gene calls are TRBV27 and TRBJ1-6; 8 nucleotides line up with TRBD1. The CDR3 has 16 amino acids. Germline loops: CDR1 MNHEY, CDR2 SMNVEV (reference sequence). J gave up 8 bases and V 4 bases, and 10 bases lay outside the gene matches. The CDR3 DNA reads as TGTGCCAGCAGTTGGACGAGAGGACAGGGCCATTCACCCCTCCACTTT. Residues: CASSWTRGQGHSPLHF.

In this sample, this clonotype turned up many times. The V gene is TRBV7-9, the J gene TRBJ2-3; 12 positions match TRBD2. Germline assignment: CDR1 SEHNR and CDR2 FQNEAQ (reference sequence). V shed 10 bases and J 1 base; nucleotides not matched to a gene: 3. This CDR3 is built from 14 residues. DNA for the CDR3: TGTGCCATCCGGACTAGCGGGGGCACAGATACGCAGTATTTT. It translates to CAIRTSGGTDTQYF.

This clonotype was observed many times. The chain combines TRBV5-8 with TRBJ2-1; TRBD2 agrees at 7 bases. V gave up 0 bases and J gave up 0 bases; unmatched junction bases: 3. The CDR3 extends over 16 amino acids. CDR1 is SGHTS and CDR2 is YDEGEE in the germline V gene. CDR3 sequence: CASSLAGGLSYNEQFF. CDR3 bases: TGTGCCAGCAGCTTGGCGGGGGGTCTCTCCTACAATGAGCAGTTCTTC.

V and J are TRBV11-1 and TRBJ1-5; maybe TRBD1 (5 bases). V was clipped by 4 bases and J by 2 bases, with 12 bases between them. This CDR3 contains 15 residues. Germline lookup yields CDR1 SGHAT and CDR2 FQDESV (reference sequence). The CDR3 DNA reads as TGTGCCAGCAGCTCTTCCGGACAAGGCAATCAGCCCCAGCATTTT. It encodes CASSSSGQGNQPQHF.

This clonotype has just a few counts. The V gene is TRBV6-1, the J gene TRBJ2-5; 10 nucleotides line up with TRBD2. Germline lookup yields CDR1 MNHNS and CDR2 SASEGT. V shed 7 bases, J shed 5 bases, and the junction held 25 bases outside the gene matches. The CDR3 spans 20 residues. The CDR3 spells CASTKARTGLAEAIRETQYF. Here the CDR3 DNA reads TGTGCCAGCACCAAAGCCAGGACAGGACTAGCGGAGGCAATAAGGGAGACCCAGTACTTC.